This T cell receptor beta chain was sequenced in a study of blood T cell repertoires in COVID-19. In the study's own analysis: Reference gene primer amplification in the assay estimated nucleated cell counts. This table comes from immunoSEQ multiplex PCR, and its TCRdb copy is limited to in-frame clones, with some not included. That table furnishes V, J and clone size, whereas the DNA furnished D and trimming. The top ten clones hold about 1.1% of a sample with 250,000 to 300,000 clones, approximately 90% of them seen once. J gave up 3 bases and V 5 bases, and 6 bases lay outside the gene matches. The CDR3 is made up of 15 amino acids. CDR1 and CDR2 (germline): MDHEN, SYDVKM. Recruitment covered 20 to 25 US areas and drew participants whose ages spanned roughly 18 to 100 years. Recovery among Cohort 3 donors was established by two negative PCRs, clearance, or symptom resolution.

The chain has TRBV28 and TRBJ2-1; 8 bases align to TRBD2. The sequencing input was PBMCs or T cells enriched from blood (not recorded which). The receptor was isolated from a woman in her twenties or thirties who had recovered from COVID-19. The CDR3 DNA reads TGTGCCAGCAGTCAAAGCGGGAGCGGCTACAATGAGCAGTTCTTC. Translated: CASSQSGSGYNEQFF.